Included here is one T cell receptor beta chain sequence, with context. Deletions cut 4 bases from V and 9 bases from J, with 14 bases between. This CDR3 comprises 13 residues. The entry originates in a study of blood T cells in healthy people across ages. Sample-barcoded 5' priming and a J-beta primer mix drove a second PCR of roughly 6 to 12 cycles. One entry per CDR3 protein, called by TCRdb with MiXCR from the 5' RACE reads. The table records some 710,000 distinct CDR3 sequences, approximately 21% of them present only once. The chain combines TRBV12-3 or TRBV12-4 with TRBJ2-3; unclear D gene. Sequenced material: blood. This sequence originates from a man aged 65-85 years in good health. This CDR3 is CASSSDKGITQYF. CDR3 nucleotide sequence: TGTGCCAGCAGTTCCGACAAGGGAATCACGCAGTATTTT.